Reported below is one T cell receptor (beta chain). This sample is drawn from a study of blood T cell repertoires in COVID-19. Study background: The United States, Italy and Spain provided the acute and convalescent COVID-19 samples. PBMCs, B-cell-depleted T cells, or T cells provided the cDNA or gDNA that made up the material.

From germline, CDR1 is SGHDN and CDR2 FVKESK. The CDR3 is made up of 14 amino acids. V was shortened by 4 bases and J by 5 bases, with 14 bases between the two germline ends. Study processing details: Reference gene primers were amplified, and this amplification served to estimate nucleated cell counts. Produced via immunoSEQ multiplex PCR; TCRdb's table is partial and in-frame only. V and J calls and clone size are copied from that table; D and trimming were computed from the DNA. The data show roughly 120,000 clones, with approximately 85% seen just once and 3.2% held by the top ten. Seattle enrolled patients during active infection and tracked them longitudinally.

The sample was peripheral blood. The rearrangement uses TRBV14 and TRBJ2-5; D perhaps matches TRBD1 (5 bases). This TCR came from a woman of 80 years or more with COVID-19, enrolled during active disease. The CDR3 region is CASSLLSAGETQYF. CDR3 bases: TGTGCCAGCAGCCTTCTGTCGGCAGGGGAGACCCAGTACTTC.